One sample yielded the 10 T cell receptor beta chains listed below, sequenced in a study of T cell changes during pregnancy in multiple sclerosis (dated 2019 in TCRdb). The receptor library was made with the immunoSEQ multiplex PCR assay. TCRdb stores this immuneACCESS table with in-frame sequences only. Part of the clones is absent; in the studies checked, under half of the shortfall reflects unresolved V genes, and no reason is known for the rest. The sample contains approximately 21,000 clones, about 82% of them found a single time. Around 14% of the sample goes to the ten largest clones. The sequences come from CD8+ T cells from peripheral blood mononuclear cells, collected in the first trimester of pregnancy. The receptors derive from a female donor in good health, enrolled as a control in a pregnancy study.

J is TRBJ2-7 and V is TRBV4-1, with 9 bases that match TRBD1. Trimming cost V 3 bases and J 4 bases; bases outside gene matches: 4. In germline, CDR1 is MGHRA, CDR2 YSYEKL. The CDR3 covers 14 residues. The DNA for the CDR3 is TGCGCCAGCAGCCACACGACAGGGGGGTACGAGCAGTACTTC. This encodes CASSHTTGGYEQYF.

This sequence joins TRBV6-1 and TRBJ2-5; D may be TRBD1 (5 bases). Germline values: CDR1 MNHNS, CDR2 SASEGT. This CDR3 has 16 residues. Trimming shortened V by 2 bases and J by 1 base, and 14 bases separated the two germline ends. This CDR3 is CASSEPWQGGQETQYF. Here the CDR3 DNA reads TGTGCCAGCAGTGAACCTTGGCAGGGCGGCCAAGAGACCCAGTACTTC.

The chain uses TRBV6-1 and TRBJ2-3; 14 positions match TRBD2. V lost 5 bases and J lost 4; bases outside the gene matches: 2. Germline values: CDR1 MNHNS, CDR2 SASEGT. The CDR3 loop spans 15 amino acids. For the CDR3, the DNA is TGTGCCAGCAGTCAGACTAGCGGGGGGGCAGATACGCAGTATTTT. It yields the protein CASSQTSGGADTQYF.

The chain links TRBV6-5 to TRBJ2-5; D is perhaps TRBD2 (7 bases). Germline V gene sequence: CDR1 MNHEY, CDR2 SVGAGI. The CDR3 is 16 amino acids. Trimming stripped 4 bases from V and 4 bases from J, with 19 bases between. The CDR3 nucleotides read TGTGCCAGCAGTTCGAAGGGGGGGGTAGGGGGAGAGACCCAGTACTTC. Encoded protein: CASSSKGGVGGETQYF.

This clone was seen just once. This chain uses TRBV9 with TRBJ1-2; tentative D call: TRBD1 (5 bases). The CDR3 is 13 residues long. With 0 bases removed from V and 6 bases from J, the gap between germline ends came to 9 bases. CDR1 and CDR2 (germline): SGDLS, YYNGEE. The CDR3 coding sequence is TGTGCCAGCAGCGTAGGGCAGGGCGATGGCTACACCTTC. Protein: CASSVGQGDGYTF.

The chain is built from TRBV9 and TRBJ1-4, with D perhaps matching TRBD1 (6 bases). The CDR3 consists of 15 residues. Germline CDR1 reads SGDLS; CDR2 reads YYNGEE. With 3 bases removed from V and 5 bases from J, the gap between germline ends came to 14 bases. CDR3 coding DNA: TGTGCCAGCAGCGCTCGTGGGGGCTTGAATGAAAAACTGTTTTTT. This sequence encodes CASSARGGLNEKLFF.

The J gene is TRBJ2-3, the V gene TRBV19; D gene uncertain. This CDR3 comprises 13 residues. V lost 6 bases and J 0 bases, leaving 7 bases between the germline ends. Germline V gene lookup returns CDR1 LNHDA and CDR2 SQIVND (reference sequence). CDR3 coding DNA: TGTGCCAGTAGACCGACTAGCACAGATACGCAGTATTTT. Protein sequence: CASRPTSTDTQYF.

This clone was found once. The chain couples TRBV7-7 to TRBJ2-2; 12 nucleotides align to TRBD1. The CDR3 runs 20 residues. Germline V lookup: CDR1 SSHAT, CDR2 FNYEAQ (reference sequence). V was clipped by 7 bases and J by 3 bases; unmatched bases: 18. DNA for the CDR3: TGTGCCAGCACCGCAACCCCGGGACAGGGGGCACGGAATGACACCGGGGAGCTGTTTTTT. Residues: CASTATPGQGARNDTGELFF.

V is TRBV9 and J is TRBJ1-4; D not resolved. V was pared by 0 bases and J by 7 bases, with 7 bases between. This CDR3 region has 13 residues. The V gene's germline CDR1 is SGDLS and CDR2 YYNGEE. The CDR3 is CASSVDGGEKLFF. In nucleotides, the CDR3 is TGTGCCAGCAGCGTAGACGGAGGTGAAAAACTGTTTTTT. The full variable domain, in which reference TRBV9 and TRBJ1-4 provide the parts outside the CDR3, is DSGVTQTPKHLITATGQRVTLRCSPRSGDLSVYWYQQSLDQGLQFLIQYYNGEERAKGNILERFSAQQFPDLHSELNLSSLELGDSALYFCASSVDGGEKLFFGSGTQLSVL.

V gene TRBV27 combines with J gene TRBJ2-7; a possible D gene is TRBD2 (7 bases). The length of the CDR3 is 15 residues. Looked up from germline, CDR1 is MNHEY and CDR2 is SMNVEV (reference sequence). Trimming removed 8 bases at V and 2 bases at J, with 19 bases between. The CDR3 DNA follows: TGTGCCAGCGCATCTCCCCCGGGGGGCACCTACGAGCAGTACTTC. Residues: CASASPPGGTYEQYF.